A selection of T cell receptor beta chains follows, all from one sample in a study of OX40 agonist ivuxolimab in advanced cancers. Profiling relied on immunoSEQ multiplex PCR, and the TCRdb table lists in-frame clones only, not all of them. The sample shows 40,000 to 50,000 clones, about 86% of them seen only once. The sample here was CD4+ or CD8+ T cells sorted from blood, taken in a trial of the OX40 agonist ivuxolimab. These receptors came from an adult with an advanced solid tumor such as melanoma, head and neck, liver or kidney cancer. Each CDR3 is given with its conserved first and last residue. Fields, in order: J gene, V gene, clone size, D gene, CDR3 protein, CDR3 DNA. D genes are given only for firm matches. Only some rows state a clone size, as once, few, many or a class for expanded clones.

J: TRBJ1-1; V: TRBV29-1; size: .; D: .; CDR3: CSVRNTEAFF; DNA: TGCAGCGTTCGAAACACTGAAGCTTTCTTT
J: TRBJ2-5; V: TRBV7-2; size: .; D: .; CDR3: CASSLEFGAETQYF; DNA: TGTGCCAGCAGCTTAGAATTCGGAGCGGAGACCCAGTACTTC
J: TRBJ1-1; V: TRBV5-3; size: .; D: .; CDR3: CARSFDPRGFVNTEAFF; DNA: TGTGCCAGAAGCTTCGATCCCCGGGGGTTCGTGAACACTGAAGCTTTCTTT
J: TRBJ1-1; V: TRBV7-8; size: .; D: TRBD1; CDR3: CASSSPGQLAFF; DNA: TGTGCCAGCAGCTCACCGGGACAGCTAGCTTTCTTT
J: TRBJ2-1; V: TRBV7-9; size: .; D: TRBD1; CDR3: CASSLGFGTGGYEQFF; DNA: TGTGCCAGCAGCTTAGGGTTCGGGACAGGGGGCTATGAGCAGTTCTTC
J: TRBJ2-5; V: TRBV9; size: .; D: .; CDR3: CASSVARGEETQYF; DNA: TGTGCCAGCAGCGTAGCGAGGGGGGAAGAGACCCAGTACTTC
J: TRBJ1-2; V: TRBV5-6; size: .; D: .; CDR3: CASSSYQGHGYTF; DNA: TGTGCCAGCAGCTCGTACCAGGGCCATGGCTACACCTTC
J: TRBJ2-7; V: TRBV30; size: .; D: TRBD2; CDR3: CAWSTGLAGVGEQYF; DNA: TGTGCCTGGAGTACCGGGCTAGCGGGAGTTGGCGAGCAGTACTTC
J: TRBJ2-7; V: TRBV5-4; size: .; D: .; CDR3: CASSTGSPTSYEQYF; DNA: TGTGCCAGCAGCACAGGATCTCCCACCTCCTACGAGCAGTACTTC
J: TRBJ1-5; V: TRBV28; size: .; D: TRBD1; CDR3: CASSDRQGAQGQPQHF; DNA: TGTGCCAGCAGCGATCGACAGGGGGCGCAGGGACAGCCCCAGCATTTT
J: TRBJ2-7; V: TRBV6-5; size: .; D: TRBD2; CDR3: CASSYRGGSYEQYF; DNA: TGTGCCAGCAGTTACCGGGGGGGCTCCTACGAGCAGTACTTC
J: TRBJ1-5; V: TRBV19; size: .; D: .; CDR3: CASSVAGNQPQHF; DNA: TGTGCCAGTAGTGTCGCAGGTAATCAGCCCCAGCATTTT
J: TRBJ1-3; V: TRBV10-3; size: .; D: .; CDR3: CAISPLSLFSGNTIYF; DNA: TGTGCCATCAGTCCCCTCAGCCTTTTCTCTGGAAACACCATATATTTT
J: TRBJ2-1; V: TRBV10-1; size: .; D: TRBD1; CDR3: CASGTGHNEQFF; DNA: TGCGCCAGCGGGACAGGGCACAATGAGCAGTTCTTC
J: TRBJ2-4; V: TRBV6-1; size: few; D: .; CDR3: CATLDGAVIIQYF; DNA: TGTGCCACCCTTGACGGGGCAGTAATCATTCAGTACTTC
J: TRBJ2-1; V: TRBV6-4; size: .; D: TRBD1; CDR3: CASSVGQGRNEQFF; DNA: TGTGCCAGCAGTGTGGGACAGGGGAGAAATGAGCAGTTCTTC
J: TRBJ2-1; V: TRBV14; size: .; D: TRBD1; CDR3: CASSQWTGREQFF; DNA: TGTGCCAGCAGCCAATGGACAGGGAGGGAGCAGTTCTTC
J: TRBJ1-2; V: TRBV4-1; size: .; D: TRBD1; CDR3: CASSQDPAGGVYGYTF; DNA: TGCGCCAGCAGCCAAGATCCGGCAGGGGGTGTGTATGGCTACACCTTC
J: TRBJ1-4; V: TRBV4-1; size: .; D: .; CDR3: CASSPYSGTPEGEKLFF; DNA: TGCGCCAGCAGCCCATACTCCGGGACCCCCGAAGGGGAAAAACTGTTTTTT
J: TRBJ2-7; V: TRBV5-5; size: once; D: .; CDR3: CASSTPQGWGEQYF; DNA: TGTGCCAGCAGCACACCCCAAGGTTGGGGCGAGCAGTACTTC
J: TRBJ1-5; V: TRBV19; size: .; D: .; CDR3: CASSPQDGQPQHF; DNA: TGTGCCAGTAGTCCCCAGGACGGCCAGCCCCAGCATTTT
J: TRBJ2-7; V: TRBV6-1; size: once; D: .; CDR3: CASIGTPAWKQYF; DNA: TGTGCCAGCATAGGGACTCCCGCCTGGAAGCAGTACTTC
J: TRBJ1-5; V: TRBV6-5; size: .; D: .; CDR3: CASRGLQDQPQHF; DNA: TGTGCCAGCAGAGGGTTACAGGATCAGCCCCAGCATTTT
J: TRBJ2-7; V: TRBV19; size: .; D: TRBD2; CDR3: CASRMTSGSYEQYF; DNA: TGTGCCAGTAGGATGACTAGCGGGAGCTACGAGCAGTACTTC
J: TRBJ1-5; V: TRBV28; size: once; D: .; CDR3: CASGGLNQPQHF; DNA: TGTGCCAGCGGGGGACTCAATCAGCCCCAGCATTTT
J: TRBJ2-7; V: TRBV7-3; size: .; D: .; CDR3: CASSPNGSPPTYEQYF; DNA: TGTGCCAGCAGCCCAAACGGGAGTCCCCCCACCTACGAGCAGTACTTC
J: TRBJ2-7; V: TRBV7-2; size: .; D: .; CDR3: CASSFGAEQYF; DNA: TGTGCCAGCAGCTTTGGGGCCGAGCAGTACTTC
J: TRBJ2-7; V: TRBV6-5; size: .; D: TRBD2; CDR3: CASSIAGGSYEQYF; DNA: TGTGCCAGCAGTATAGCGGGGGGCAGCTACGAGCAGTACTTC
J: TRBJ2-3; V: TRBV10-1; size: .; D: .; CDR3: CASSQRIDTQYF; DNA: TGCGCCAGCAGCCAGAGGATAGATACGCAGTATTTT
J: TRBJ1-5; V: TRBV4-1; size: .; D: TRBD1; CDR3: CASRQTGNSNQPQHF; DNA: TGCGCCAGCAGACAGACAGGGAATAGCAATCAGCCCCAGCATTTT
J: TRBJ1-1; V: TRBV19; size: .; D: .; CDR3: CASSISNTEAFF; DNA: TGTGCCAGTAGTATTTCGAACACTGAAGCTTTCTTT
J: TRBJ2-5; V: TRBV29-1; size: .; D: .; CDR3: CSVDWGETQYF; DNA: TGCAGCGTTGATTGGGGGGAGACCCAGTACTTC
J: TRBJ2-4; V: TRBV14; size: .; D: TRBD1; CDR3: CASSQDGLTGGKNIQYF; DNA: TGTGCCAGCAGCCAAGATGGGCTGACAGGGGGCAAAAACATTCAGTACTTC
J: TRBJ2-7; V: TRBV11-2; size: .; D: TRBD2; CDR3: CASSLGGASGSYEQYF; DNA: TGTGCCAGCAGCTTAGGCGGGGCTAGCGGGTCCTACGAGCAGTACTTC
J: TRBJ2-1; V: TRBV9; size: once; D: TRBD2; CDR3: CASSASGVYNEQFF; DNA: TGTGCCAGCAGCGCTAGCGGAGTATACAATGAGCAGTTCTTC
J: TRBJ2-7; V: TRBV2; size: .; D: TRBD1; CDR3: CASRAQTGTQQYF; DNA: TGTGCCAGCAGAGCCCAGACAGGGACCCAGCAGTACTTC
J: TRBJ2-7; V: TRBV4-1; size: once; D: .; CDR3: CASSQDEKQGLGEQYF; DNA: TGCGCCAGCAGCCAAGATGAAAAACAGGGCCTGGGTGAGCAGTACTTC
J: TRBJ2-1; V: TRBV2; size: .; D: .; CDR3: CASSEAGQDNEQFF; DNA: TGTGCCAGCAGTGAAGCAGGGCAGGACAATGAGCAGTTCTTC
J: TRBJ1-2; V: TRBV7-9; size: medium-sized; D: .; CDR3: CASSWLAKNYGYTF; DNA: TGTGCCAGTTCCTGGTTAGCAAAAAACTATGGCTACACCTTC
J: TRBJ2-1; V: TRBV5-4; size: .; D: .; CDR3: CASSPPLVQTTSNEQFF; DNA: TGTGCCAGCAGCCCGCCTCTTGTACAGACGACCTCAAATGAGCAGTTCTTC
J: TRBJ1-1; V: TRBV7-8; size: .; D: .; CDR3: CASSLQWIAEAFF; DNA: TGTGCCAGCAGCCTCCAGTGGATCGCTGAAGCTTTCTTT